This T cell receptor (beta chain) was obtained from a study of control samples from healthy donors and cancer patients. The CDR3 consists of 12 residues. CDR1 and CDR2 (germline): MNHEY, SVGAGI. Deletions cut 5 bases from V and 1 base from J, with 4 bases between. The data were produced by immunoSEQ multiplex PCR, yet TCRdb's version contains in-frame clones alone and is incomplete. The sample lists some 89,000 clones; 85% were seen once. The sample comprised blood. This receptor was identified in a woman aged 40-49 years in good health. The chain employs TRBV6-5 and TRBJ2-3; D gene uncertain. The CDR3 here is CASSPRTDTQYF. The CDR3 region has the DNA TGTGCCAGCAGTCCCCGCACAGATACGCAGTATTTT.